This T cell receptor (beta chain) was sequenced in a study of cytomegalovirus exposure and HLA in healthy donors. Assay used: immunoSEQ multiplex PCR; TCRdb lists only in-frame clones, some missing. The repertoire holds some 310,000 clones, with 88% as singletons. Findings and caveats of the study: Most TCR sequences were uncommon, yet certain public TCRs appeared in many donors. The authors enumerated under 200 TCR beta chains as linked to cytomegalovirus. CMV antigen specificity was confirmed in vitro for a few CMV-associated chains.

As to this clone: Its matching antigen is unknown.

The CDR3 length is 15 residues. The trim removed 4 bases at V and 5 bases at J, leaving 6 bases unmatched. Germline V gene sequence: CDR1 SGHRS, CDR2 YFSETQ. The chain carries TRBV5-1 and TRBJ2-1, with 10 bases fitting TRBD2. The specimen sequenced was PBMCs. This clonotype was sampled from a man aged 25-45 years in good health and CMV-seronegative. The CDR3 here is CASSHSGGSNNEQFF. DNA of the CDR3: TGCGCCAGCAGCCATAGCGGGGGGTCAAACAATGAGCAGTTCTTC.